One and the same sample provided the 23 T cell receptor beta chains below, sequenced in a study of cytomegalovirus exposure and HLA in healthy donors (dated by TCRdb to about 2017). The method behind the library was the immunoSEQ multiplex PCR assay. A mixture of 60 forward primers for TCR Vbeta segments and 13 reverse primers for TCR Jbeta segments was used in the multiplex PCR. TCRdb re-hosts the immuneACCESS table, in-frame sequences only. Its copies lack some clones; in the studies checked, an unresolved V gene accounts for under half of them, and the cause for the rest is not known. A total of 150,000 to 200,000 clones appear in this sample, around three quarters of them only once. Roughly 1% of the sample rests with the top ten. Sequencing was done on a sample of PBMCs. All receptors come from a woman between 40 and 50 years old in good health and CMV-seronegative.

V and J are TRBV19 and TRBJ2-2; D is perhaps TRBD1 (5 bases). Germline values: CDR1 LNHDA, CDR2 SQIVND (reference sequence). The germline V and J ends were trimmed by 8 bases and 0 bases, with 16 bases remaining between them. The CDR3 length is 16 residues. Written as DNA, the CDR3 is TGTGCCAGTTCTATGCCTAGGGGCGCGAACACCGGGGAGCTGTTTTTT. This gives the protein CASSMPRGANTGELFF. Looking up the rest from reference TRBV19 and TRBJ2-2 gives the full variable domain: DGGITQSPKYLFRKEGQNVTLSCEQNLNHDAMYWYRQDPGQGLRLIYYSQIVNDFQKGDIAEGYSVSREKKESFPLTVTSAQKNPTAFYLCASSMPRGANTGELFFGEGSRLTVL.

The chain uses TRBV6-5 and TRBJ2-7; D may be TRBD2 (6 bases). CDR3 size: 13 residues. V lost 6 bases and J lost 4, with 13 bases in between. Germline V gene data show CDR1 as MNHEY and CDR2 as SVGAGI. CDR3 bases: TGTGCCAGCAGGGAGGGGAGGTCATACGAGCAGTACTTC. Translating gives CASREGRSYEQYF.

V usage is TRBV27 and J usage is TRBJ2-7; 8 nucleotides line up with TRBD1. V lost 5 bases to trimming and J lost 3 bases; unmatched junction nucleotides: 6. The CDR3 spans 14 residues. Germline V gives CDR1 MNHEY, CDR2 SMNVEV (reference sequence). The chain's CDR3 is CASSPSGQGYEQYF. The CDR3 DNA follows: TGTGCCAGCAGTCCCTCCGGACAGGGCTACGAGCAGTACTTC.

This CDR3 is CSVLLEGRSEKLFF. The CDR3 coding sequence is TGCAGCGTCCTCTTGGAGGGACGGAGTGAAAAACTGTTTTTT. The chain is built from TRBV29-1 and TRBJ1-4; tentatively, D is TRBD1 (5 bases). This CDR3 has 14 amino acids. Per germline, CDR1 SQVTM and CDR2 ANQGSEA. V was clipped by 6 bases and J by 7 bases, with 18 bases between them.

The chain is built from TRBV19 and TRBJ2-3; 13 positions agree with TRBD2. Trimming took 4 bases from V and 5 from J; bases not matched to a gene: 6. The CDR3 is 16 amino acids. Per germline, CDR1 LNHDA and CDR2 SQIVND (reference sequence). The DNA of the CDR3 is TGTGCCAGTAGTAGTGGACTAGCGGGAGTCGGAGATACGCAGTATTTT. The encoded protein is CASSSGLAGVGDTQYF.

The chain has TRBV2 and TRBJ1-3; 7 bases agree with TRBD1. CDR1 and CDR2 (germline): SNHLY, FYNNEI. The V segment lost 7 bases and the J segment 4 bases; nucleotides outside the gene matches: 1. This CDR3 is built from 12 residues. CDR3 DNA sequence: TGTGCCAGCACAGGGGGAGGAAACACCATATATTTT. It translates to CASTGGGNTIYF.

This chain connects TRBV6-5 to TRBJ1-3, with D possibly being TRBD1 (5 bases). CDR3 length: 13 residues. The V end was cut by 2 bases, the J end by 6 bases, with 8 bases between. Germline V gene sequence: CDR1 MNHEY, CDR2 SVGAGI. CDR3 nucleotides: TGTGCCAGCAGTTACGGAGGGGCAAACACCATATATTTT. This gives the protein CASSYGGANTIYF.

The rearrangement links TRBV28 to TRBJ2-7; 8 bases match TRBD1. After removal of 5 bases from V and 5 bases from J, the junction contained 8 bases not matched to a gene. The length of the CDR3 is 14 residues. Germline lookup yields CDR1 MDHEN and CDR2 SYDVKM. In nucleotides, the CDR3 is TGTGCCAGCAGTGGGTCCCAGGGGGCCAACGAGCAGTACTTC. Translating gives CASSGSQGANEQYF.

This clone is a singleton in its sample. The sample carries other DNA sequences with the same CDR3. V gene TRBV4-2 combines with J gene TRBJ1-3; tentative D call: TRBD1 (5 bases). CDR1 LGHNA and CDR2 YNFKEQ come from the germline V gene. This CDR3 spans 15 amino acids. V lost 0 bases to trimming and J lost 3 bases, with 9 bases between them. As DNA, the CDR3 is TGTGCCAGCAGCCAAGATAGGGGTGGTGGAAACACCATATATTTT. Translating gives CASSQDRGGGNTIYF.

The J gene is TRBJ2-7, the V gene TRBV25-1; tentative D call: TRBD2 (7 bases). Germline values: CDR1 MGHDK, CDR2 SYGVNS. This CDR3 comprises 12 residues. Trimming took 7 bases from V and 6 from J, leaving 13 bases between them. The CDR3 DNA reads TGTGCCAGCAAGAGGGGGGGGTTCGAGCAGTACTTC. It translates to CASKRGGFEQYF.

V gene TRBV5-1 combines with J gene TRBJ2-1; TRBD2 matches 12 bases. There are 20 residues in the CDR3. CDR1 is SGHRS and CDR2 is YFSETQ in the germline V gene. V shed 4 bases and J 7 bases; nucleotides not matched to a gene: 21. Here the CDR3 DNA reads TGCGCCAGCAGCCAATCTAGACTAGCGGGAGTTCCCCCCGCTTTGAATGAGCAGTTCTTC. The encoded protein is CASSQSRLAGVPPALNEQFF.

This clone was recorded only once. The rearrangement uses TRBV29-1 and TRBJ1-2; D ambiguous. The CDR3 is 11 amino acids. V lost 3 bases, J lost 10 bases, and 12 bases lay in between. The germline V gene encodes CDR1 SQVTM and CDR2 ANQGSEA. The CDR3 loop is CSVDPYSYYTF. CDR3 sequence (DNA): TGCAGCGTTGACCCTTACAGTTACTACACCTTC. Based on the CDR3 plus reference TRBV29-1 and TRBJ1-2, the full variable domain is SAVISQKPSRDICQRGTSLTIQCQVDSQVTMMFWYRQQPGQSLTLIATANQGSEATYESGFVIDKFPISRPNLTFSTLTVSNMSPEDSSIYLCSVDPYSYYTFGSGTRLTVV.

As regards this clone: The junction does not match germline at one end; this may be a read error. This rearrangement joins TRBV11-1 to TRBJ1-1, with D maybe TRBD1 (6 bases). The CDR3 consists of 13 residues. Germline V CDR1 and CDR2: SGHAT, FQDESV (reference sequence). CDR3: CASSLTRDTEDFF. CDR3 coding DNA: TGTGCCAGCAGCCTCACTAGGGACACTGAAGATTTCTTT.

This rearrangement joins TRBV28 to TRBJ2-7; no clear D. Germline CDR1 is MDHEN and CDR2 is SYDVKM. The V end lost 5 bases, the J end lost 2 bases, and 13 bases lay between the germline ends. CDR3 size: 14 residues. The CDR3 DNA follows: TGTGCCAGCAGTCCTCACAGAGCAACCTACGAGCAGTACTTC. This gives the protein CASSPHRATYEQYF.

This chain connects TRBV10-1 to TRBJ1-1; D gene uncertain. V shed 5 bases and J shed 7 bases, with 17 bases lying between them. Germline V gene sequence: CDR1 WNHNN, CDR2 SYGVQD (reference sequence). The CDR3 covers 14 residues. The CDR3, as DNA: TGCGCCAGCAGTATCCAGCGGACGGCCTGTGAAGCTTTCTTT. Protein sequence: CASSIQRTACEAFF.

The CDR3 DNA reads as TGTGCCAGCAGTTTAGGCAGGGACAGGGAAATGAATGGCTACACCTTC. It specifies CASSLGRDREMNGYTF. The chain combines TRBV28 with TRBJ1-2; 9 nucleotides agree with TRBD1. V was pared by 2 bases and J by 6 bases, with 10 bases of the junction left unmatched. Germline-derived CDR1 and CDR2 are MDHEN and SYDVKM. The CDR3 is 16 residues long.

This clone has just a few counts. The chain combines TRBV27 with TRBJ2-7, with 7 bases lining up with TRBD2. The trim removed 2 bases at V and 6 bases at J, leaving 7 bases unmatched. This CDR3 has 14 residues. Germline assignment: CDR1 MNHEY and CDR2 SMNVEV (reference sequence). The CDR3 loop is CASSLGVGGSEQYF. CDR3 sequence (DNA): TGTGCCAGCAGTTTAGGGGTTGGCGGGAGCGAGCAGTACTTC.

This sequence joins TRBV29-1 and TRBJ2-5; 11 bases match TRBD2. The CDR3 runs 13 residues. Germline CDR1 and CDR2: SQVTM and ANQGSEA. With 4 bases clipped from V and 10 bases from J, the junction kept 8 bases outside the gene matches. The CDR3 nucleotides read TGCAGCGTTGGAGCCCTAGCGGGAGGAATCCAGTACTTC. It codes for CSVGALAGGIQYF.

This chain uses TRBV6-4 with TRBJ1-4; no reliable D call. The V gene's germline CDR1 is MRHNA and CDR2 SNTAGT. V was trimmed by 10 bases and J by 4 bases, leaving 10 bases between them. CDR3 length: 12 residues. The CDR3 loop reads CAIEPGNEKLFF. The CDR3 DNA is TGTGCCATCGAGCCGGGTAATGAAAAACTGTTTTTT.

This chain connects TRBV5-1 to TRBJ2-7; 7 bases are shared with TRBD2. The V gene's germline CDR1 is SGHRS and CDR2 YFSETQ. V lost 2 bases to trimming and J lost 1 base; unmatched junction nucleotides: 9. The CDR3 length is 16 residues. The CDR3 loop is CASSLIELARSYEQYF. The CDR3 coding sequence is TGCGCCAGCAGCTTAATCGAACTAGCGAGATCCTACGAGCAGTACTTC.

The chain recombines TRBV19 with TRBJ2-7; 9 nucleotides agree with TRBD1. Looked up from germline, CDR1 is LNHDA and CDR2 is SQIVND (reference sequence). J lost 4 bases, V lost 5 bases, and 3 bases had no gene match. The CDR3 is made up of 13 amino acids. The CDR3 DNA reads TGTGCCAGTAGTCGACAGGGGGGGTACGAGCAGTACTTC. Translated: CASSRQGGYEQYF.

The chain has TRBV28 and TRBJ1-3, with D possibly matching TRBD1 (6 bases). Germline V CDR1 and CDR2: MDHEN, SYDVKM. Trimming pared 5 bases from V and 0 bases from J, leaving 11 bases between. The CDR3 totals 15 residues. CDR3: CASSRGQISGNTIYF. DNA for the CDR3: TGTGCCAGCAGTCGTGGACAGATCTCTGGAAACACCATATATTTT. Full variable domain (missing parts from reference TRBV28 and TRBJ1-3): DVKVTQSSRYLVKRTGEKVFLECVQDMDHENMFWYRQDPGLGLRLIYFSYDVKMKEKGDIPEGYSVSREKKERFSLILESASTNQTSMYLCASSRGQISGNTIYFGEGSWLTVV.

Comment on this clone: The same CDR3 is also encoded by other DNA sequences in this sample. This chain links TRBV4-2 with TRBJ2-3; 9 nucleotides match TRBD2. The V gene's germline CDR1 is LGHNA and CDR2 YNFKEQ. Unmatched junction bases numbered 3, after V lost 0 bases and J lost 2 bases. This CDR3 is 16 amino acids long. Written as DNA, the CDR3 is TGTGCCAGCAGCCAAGAGACTAGCGGTTACACAGATACGCAGTATTTT. Its translation: CASSQETSGYTDTQYF.